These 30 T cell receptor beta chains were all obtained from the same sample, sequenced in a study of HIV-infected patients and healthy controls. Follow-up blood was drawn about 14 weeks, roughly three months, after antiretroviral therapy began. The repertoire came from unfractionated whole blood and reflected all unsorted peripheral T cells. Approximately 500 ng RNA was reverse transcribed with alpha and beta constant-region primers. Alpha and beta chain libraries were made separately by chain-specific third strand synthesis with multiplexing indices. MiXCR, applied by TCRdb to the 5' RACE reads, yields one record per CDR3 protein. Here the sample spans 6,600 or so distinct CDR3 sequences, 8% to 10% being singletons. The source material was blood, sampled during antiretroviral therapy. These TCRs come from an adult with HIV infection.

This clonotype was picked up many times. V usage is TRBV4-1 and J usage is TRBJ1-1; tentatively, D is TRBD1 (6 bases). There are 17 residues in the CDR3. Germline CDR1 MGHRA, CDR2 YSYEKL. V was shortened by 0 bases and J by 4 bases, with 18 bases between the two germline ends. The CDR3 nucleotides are TGCGCCAGCAGCCAAGAAGACTGGACAGACTGGGGCACTGAAGCTTTCTTT. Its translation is CASSQEDWTDWGTEAFF.

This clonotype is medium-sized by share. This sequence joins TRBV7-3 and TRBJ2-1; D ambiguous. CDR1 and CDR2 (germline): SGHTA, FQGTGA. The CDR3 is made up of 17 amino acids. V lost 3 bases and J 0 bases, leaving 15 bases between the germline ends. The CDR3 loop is CASSFFGGRISYNEQFF. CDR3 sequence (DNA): TGTGCCAGCAGCTTCTTTGGCGGACGAATCTCCTACAATGAGCAGTTCTTC.

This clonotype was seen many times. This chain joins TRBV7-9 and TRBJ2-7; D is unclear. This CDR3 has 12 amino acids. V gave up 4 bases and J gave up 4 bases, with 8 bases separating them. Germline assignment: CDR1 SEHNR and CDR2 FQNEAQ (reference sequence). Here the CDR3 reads CASSSAWYEQYF. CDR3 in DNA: TGTGCCAGCAGCTCAGCGTGGTACGAGCAGTACTTC.

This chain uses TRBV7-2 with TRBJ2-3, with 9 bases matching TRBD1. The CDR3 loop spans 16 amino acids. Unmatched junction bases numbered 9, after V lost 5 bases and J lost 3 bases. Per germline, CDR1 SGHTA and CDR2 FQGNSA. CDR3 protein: CASSIRDRAQTDTQYF. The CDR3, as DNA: TGTGCCAGCAGCATACGGGACAGGGCTCAGACAGATACGCAGTATTTT.

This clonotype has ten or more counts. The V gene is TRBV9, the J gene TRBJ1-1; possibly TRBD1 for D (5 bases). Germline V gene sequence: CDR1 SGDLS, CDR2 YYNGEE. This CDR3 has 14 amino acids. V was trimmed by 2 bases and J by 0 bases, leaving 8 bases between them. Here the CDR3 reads CASSVDSLNTEAFF. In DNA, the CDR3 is TGTGCCAGCAGCGTCGACAGTCTGAACACTGAAGCTTTCTTT.

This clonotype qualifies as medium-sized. DNA of the CDR3: TGCAGTGCTAGAGATGGTCGGGGGCCTACTGAAGCTTTCTTT. Protein: CSARDGRGPTEAFF. The J gene is TRBJ1-1, the V gene TRBV20-1, with D possibly matching TRBD1 (6 bases). V was shortened by 0 bases and J by 5 bases, with 13 bases between the two germline ends. There are 14 residues in the CDR3. The germline V gene encodes CDR1 DFQATT and CDR2 SNEGSKA (reference sequence).

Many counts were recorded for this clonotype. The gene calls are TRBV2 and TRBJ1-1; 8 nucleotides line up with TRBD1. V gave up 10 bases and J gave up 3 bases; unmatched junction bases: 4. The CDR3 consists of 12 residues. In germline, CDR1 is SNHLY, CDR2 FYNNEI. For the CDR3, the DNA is TGTGCCACGGACAGGGTTTACACTGAAGCTTTCTTT. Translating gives CATDRVYTEAFF.

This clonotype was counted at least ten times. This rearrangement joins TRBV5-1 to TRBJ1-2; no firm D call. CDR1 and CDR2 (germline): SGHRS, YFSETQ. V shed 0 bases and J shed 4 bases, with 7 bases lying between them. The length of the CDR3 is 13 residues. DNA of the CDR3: TGCGCCAGCAGCTTGGTGGGAAGCTATGGCTACACCTTC. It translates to CASSLVGSYGYTF.

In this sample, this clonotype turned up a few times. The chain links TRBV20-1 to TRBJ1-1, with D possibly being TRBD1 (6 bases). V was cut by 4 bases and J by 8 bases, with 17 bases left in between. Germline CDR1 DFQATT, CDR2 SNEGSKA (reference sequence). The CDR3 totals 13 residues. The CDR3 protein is CSAIQGPSIEAFF. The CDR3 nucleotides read TGCAGTGCTATCCAGGGGCCCAGCATCGAAGCTTTCTTT.

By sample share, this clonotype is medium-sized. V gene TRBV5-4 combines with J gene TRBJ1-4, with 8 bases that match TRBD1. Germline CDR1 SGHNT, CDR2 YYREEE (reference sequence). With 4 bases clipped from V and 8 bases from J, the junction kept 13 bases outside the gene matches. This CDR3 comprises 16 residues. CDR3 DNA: TGTGCCAGCAGCGGCGGGACAGGCGGCTTGGAAGAAAAACTGTTTTTT. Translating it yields CASSGGTGGLEEKLFF.

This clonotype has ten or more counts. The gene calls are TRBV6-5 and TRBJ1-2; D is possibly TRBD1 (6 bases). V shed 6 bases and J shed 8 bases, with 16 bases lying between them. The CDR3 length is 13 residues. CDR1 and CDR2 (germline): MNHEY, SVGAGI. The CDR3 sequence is CASRRRQVVGYTF. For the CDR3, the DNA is TGTGCCAGCAGACGCCGACAGGTAGTGGGCTACACCTTC.

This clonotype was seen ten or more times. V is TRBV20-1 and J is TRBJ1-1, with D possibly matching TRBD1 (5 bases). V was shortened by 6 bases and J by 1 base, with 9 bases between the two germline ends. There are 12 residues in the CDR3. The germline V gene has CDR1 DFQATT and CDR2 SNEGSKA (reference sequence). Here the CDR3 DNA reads TGCAGTGCGCTCGACAGGAACACTGAAGCTTTCTTT. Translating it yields CSALDRNTEAFF.

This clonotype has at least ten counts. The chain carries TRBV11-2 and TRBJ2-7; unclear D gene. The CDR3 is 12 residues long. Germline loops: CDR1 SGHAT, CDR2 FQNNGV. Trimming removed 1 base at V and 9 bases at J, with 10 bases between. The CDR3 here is CASSLGSRGQYF. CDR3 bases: TGTGCCAGCAGCTTAGGGTCCCGCGGGCAGTACTTC.

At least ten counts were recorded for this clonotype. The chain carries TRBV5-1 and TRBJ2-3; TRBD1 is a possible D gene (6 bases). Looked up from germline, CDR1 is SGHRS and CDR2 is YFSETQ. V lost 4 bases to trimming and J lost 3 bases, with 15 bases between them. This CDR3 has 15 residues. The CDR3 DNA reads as TGCGCCAGCAGCAAGACCGGGACATATACAGATACGCAGTATTTT. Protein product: CASSKTGTYTDTQYF.

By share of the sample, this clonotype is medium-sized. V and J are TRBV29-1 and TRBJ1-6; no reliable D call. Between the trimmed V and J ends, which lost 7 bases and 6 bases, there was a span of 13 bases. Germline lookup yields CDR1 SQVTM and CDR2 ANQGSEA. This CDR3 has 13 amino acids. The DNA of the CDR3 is TGCAGCGCTAGTACAGAAGTTAATTCACCCCTCCACTTT. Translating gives CSASTEVNSPLHF.

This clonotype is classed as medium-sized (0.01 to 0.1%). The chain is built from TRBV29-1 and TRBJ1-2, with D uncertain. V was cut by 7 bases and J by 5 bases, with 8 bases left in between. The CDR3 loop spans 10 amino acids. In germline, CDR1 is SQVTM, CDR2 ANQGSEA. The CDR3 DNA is TGCAGCGCCGATAGTTATGGCTACACCTTC. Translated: CSADSYGYTF.

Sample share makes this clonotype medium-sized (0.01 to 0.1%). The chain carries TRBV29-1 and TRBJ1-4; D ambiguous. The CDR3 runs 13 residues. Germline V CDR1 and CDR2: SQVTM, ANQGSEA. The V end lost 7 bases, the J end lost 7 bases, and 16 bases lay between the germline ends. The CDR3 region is CSAGPTYSEKLFF. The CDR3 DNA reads TGCAGCGCTGGGCCCACTTACAGTGAAAAACTGTTTTTT.

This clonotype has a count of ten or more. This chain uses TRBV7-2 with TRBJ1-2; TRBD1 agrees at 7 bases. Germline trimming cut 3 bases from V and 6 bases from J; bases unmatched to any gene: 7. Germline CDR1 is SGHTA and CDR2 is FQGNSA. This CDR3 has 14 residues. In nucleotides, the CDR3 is TGTGCCAGCAGCTTCAGGGGGGAAAAGGATGGCTACACCTTC. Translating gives CASSFRGEKDGYTF.

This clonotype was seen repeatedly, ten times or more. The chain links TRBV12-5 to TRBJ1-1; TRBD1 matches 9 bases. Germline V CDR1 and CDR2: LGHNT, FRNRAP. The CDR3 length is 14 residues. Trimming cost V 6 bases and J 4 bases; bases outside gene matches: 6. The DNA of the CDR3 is TGTGCTAGTGGGCGGACAGGGGAGGGCACTGAAGCTTTCTTT. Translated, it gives CASGRTGEGTEAFF. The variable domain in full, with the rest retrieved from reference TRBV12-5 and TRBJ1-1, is DARVTQTPRHKVTEMGQEVTMRCQPILGHNTVFWYRQTMMQGLELLAYFRNRAPLDDSGMPKDRFSAEMPDATLATLKIQPSEPRDSAVYFCASGRTGEGTEAFFGQGTRLTVV.

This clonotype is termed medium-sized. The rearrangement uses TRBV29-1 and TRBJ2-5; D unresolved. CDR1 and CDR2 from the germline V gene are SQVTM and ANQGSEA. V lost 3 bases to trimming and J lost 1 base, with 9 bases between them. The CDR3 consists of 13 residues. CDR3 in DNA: TGCAGCGTTGATAGTCAGGCCCAAGAGACCCAGTACTTC. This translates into CSVDSQAQETQYF. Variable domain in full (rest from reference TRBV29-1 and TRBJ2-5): SAVISQKPSRDICQRGTSLTIQCQVDSQVTMMFWYRQQPGQSLTLIATANQGSEATYESGFVIDKFPISRPNLTFSTLTVSNMSPEDSSIYLCSVDSQAQETQYFGPGTRLLVL.

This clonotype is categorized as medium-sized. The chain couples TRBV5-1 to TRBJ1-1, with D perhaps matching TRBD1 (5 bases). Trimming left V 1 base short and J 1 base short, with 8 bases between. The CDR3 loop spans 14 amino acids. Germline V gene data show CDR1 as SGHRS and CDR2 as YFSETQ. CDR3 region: CASSLTGQNTEAFF. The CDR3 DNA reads TGCGCCAGCAGCTTGACCGGACAGAACACTGAAGCTTTCTTT.

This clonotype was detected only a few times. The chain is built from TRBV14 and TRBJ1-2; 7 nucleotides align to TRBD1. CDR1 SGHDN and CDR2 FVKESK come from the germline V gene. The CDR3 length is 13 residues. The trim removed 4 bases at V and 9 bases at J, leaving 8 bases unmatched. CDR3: CASSPRQGDRYTF. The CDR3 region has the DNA TGTGCCAGCAGCCCGCGACAGGGCGATCGCTACACCTTC.

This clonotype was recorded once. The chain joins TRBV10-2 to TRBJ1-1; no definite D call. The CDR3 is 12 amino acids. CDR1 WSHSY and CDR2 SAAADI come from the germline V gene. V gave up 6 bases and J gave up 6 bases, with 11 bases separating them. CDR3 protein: CASRYGEAEAFF. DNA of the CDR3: TGCGCCAGCAGATACGGGGAGGCTGAAGCTTTCTTT.

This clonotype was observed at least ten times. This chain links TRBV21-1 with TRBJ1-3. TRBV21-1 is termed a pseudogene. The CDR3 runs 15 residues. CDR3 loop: CASIRRGISGNTIYF. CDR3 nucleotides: TGTGCCAGCATCCGGAGGGGGATCTCTGGAAACACCATATATTTT.

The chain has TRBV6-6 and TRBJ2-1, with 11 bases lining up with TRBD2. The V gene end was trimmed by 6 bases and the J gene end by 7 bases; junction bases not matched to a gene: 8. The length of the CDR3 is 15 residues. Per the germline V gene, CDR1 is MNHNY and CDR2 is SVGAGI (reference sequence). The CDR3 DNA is TGTGCCAGCAGCCCACTAGCGGGAGAATGGAATGAGCAGTTCTTC. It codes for CASSPLAGEWNEQFF.

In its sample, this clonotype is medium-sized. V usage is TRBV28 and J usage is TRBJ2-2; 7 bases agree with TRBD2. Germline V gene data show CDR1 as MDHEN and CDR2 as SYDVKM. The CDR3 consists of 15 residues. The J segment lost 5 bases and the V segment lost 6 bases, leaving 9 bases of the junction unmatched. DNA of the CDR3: TGTGCCAGCAGCGAAAATAGCGGGCCGACCGGGGAGCTGTTTTTT. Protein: CASSENSGPTGELFF.

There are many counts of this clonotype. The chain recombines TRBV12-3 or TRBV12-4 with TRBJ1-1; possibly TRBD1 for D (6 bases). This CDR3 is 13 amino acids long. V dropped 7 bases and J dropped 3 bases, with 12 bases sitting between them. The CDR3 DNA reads TGTGCCAGCATTGGGGGCTATTACACTGAAGCTTTCTTT. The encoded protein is CASIGGYYTEAFF.

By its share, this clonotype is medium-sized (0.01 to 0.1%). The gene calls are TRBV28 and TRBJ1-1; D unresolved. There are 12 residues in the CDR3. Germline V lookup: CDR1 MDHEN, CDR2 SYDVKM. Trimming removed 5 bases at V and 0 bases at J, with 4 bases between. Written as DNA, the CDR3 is TGTGCCAGCAGTCTCCTGAACACTGAAGCTTTCTTT. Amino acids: CASSLLNTEAFF.

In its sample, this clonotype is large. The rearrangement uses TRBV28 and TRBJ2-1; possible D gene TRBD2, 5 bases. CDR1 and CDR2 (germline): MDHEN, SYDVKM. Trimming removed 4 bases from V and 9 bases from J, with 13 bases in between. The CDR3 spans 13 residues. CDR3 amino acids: CASSSFRAGEQFF. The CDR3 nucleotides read TGTGCCAGCAGTTCGTTCCGGGCGGGTGAGCAGTTCTTC.

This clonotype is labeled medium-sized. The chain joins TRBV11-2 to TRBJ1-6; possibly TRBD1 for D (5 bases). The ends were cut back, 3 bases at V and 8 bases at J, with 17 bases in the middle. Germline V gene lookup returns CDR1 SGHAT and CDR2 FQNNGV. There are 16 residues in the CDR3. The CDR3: CASSFTVKGADSPLHF. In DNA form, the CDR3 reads TGTGCCAGCAGCTTCACAGTAAAAGGGGCAGATTCACCCCTCCACTTT.